Listed below are T cell receptor beta chains from one sample, sequenced in a study of T-cell reconstitution after alpha-beta-depleted transplantation in children. TCRdb reanalysed the PCR reads using MiXCR and keeps one entry per CDR3 protein. This table holds under 450,000 distinct CDR3 sequences, 15% to 20% found once. The sequenced sample was PBMCs, mostly from graft donor cells, obtained 360 days after TCRalphabeta/CD19-depleted stem cell transplant. The receptors stem from a boy less than two years old who had a stem cell transplant for Wiskott-Aldrich syndrome, so the T cells may come from the graft donor. Each CDR3 is given with its conserved first and last residue. A D gene is named only where the DNA matches it firmly. Size is omitted from some rows. Given values are once, few, many or a class for expanded clones.

V gene	clone size	J gene	D gene	CDR3 DNA	CDR3 protein
TRBV6-2/TRBV6-3	NA	TRBJ2-3	NA	TGTACTTCAGCAGAGCGGGCTAAAGGCGGAGATACGCAGTATTTT	CTSAERAKGGDTQYF
TRBV5-5	once	TRBJ2-3	TRBD2	TGTGCCAGCAGCTGGGGGACTAGCGAGCAGTATTTT	CASSWGTSEQYF
TRBV5-1	NA	TRBJ2-1	NA	TGCGCCAGCAGCTCAAATGGACCGTACAATGAGCAGTTCTTC	CASSSNGPYNEQFF
TRBV20-1	few	TRBJ1-5	TRBD1	TGCAGTGCTAGTCCCTCGGACAGGGTTCGGCAGCCCCAGCATTTT	CSASPSDRVRQPQHF
TRBV3-1	few	TRBJ1-2	NA	TGTGCCAGCAGCCAAGCTCAACATAGCTACACCTTC	CASSQAQHSYTF
TRBV29-1	NA	TRBJ2-5	TRBD1	TGCAGCGTTCACAGGGGACGAGAGACCCAGTACTTC	CSVHRGRETQYF
TRBV6-1	NA	TRBJ2-3	NA	TGTGCCAGCAGTGAAGTCCTATTAGCGGCAGATACGCAGTATTTT	CASSEVLLAADTQYF
TRBV18	NA	TRBJ2-3	TRBD1	TGTGCCAGCTCACCACGACGGGACAGGACAGATACGCAGTATTTT	CASSPRRDRTDTQYF
TRBV19	NA	TRBJ2-7	NA	TGTGCCAGTAGTGACCGAGGGGCCGTGTACGAGCAGTACTTC	CASSDRGAVYEQYF
TRBV5-6	many	TRBJ1-2	TRBD1	TGTGCCAGCAGCTGGACAGGGAACTATGGCTACACCTTC	CASSWTGNYGYTF
TRBV29-1	NA	TRBJ2-1	TRBD2	TGCAGCGTTGAAGGAGTAGCGGGAGAATGGAACAATGAGCAGTTCTTC	CSVEGVAGEWNNEQFF
TRBV6-1	few	TRBJ2-3	NA	TGTGCCAGCAGTGCTGGGCCAGGGGTCACAGATACGCAGTATTTT	CASSAGPGVTDTQYF
TRBV11-2	many	TRBJ1-1	NA	TGTGCCAGCAGCCTGAGTGACACTCAAGCTTTCTTT	CASSLSDTQAFF
TRBV12-3/TRBV12-4	NA	TRBJ2-2	NA	TGTGCCAGCAGTTTCTCATTGGCCGGGGAGCTGTTTTTT	CASSFSLAGELFF
TRBV12-3/TRBV12-4	NA	TRBJ2-7	TRBD2	TGTGCCAGCAGAGCGAGGTACGGGAGGTCCTACGAGCAGTACTTC	CASRARYGRSYEQYF